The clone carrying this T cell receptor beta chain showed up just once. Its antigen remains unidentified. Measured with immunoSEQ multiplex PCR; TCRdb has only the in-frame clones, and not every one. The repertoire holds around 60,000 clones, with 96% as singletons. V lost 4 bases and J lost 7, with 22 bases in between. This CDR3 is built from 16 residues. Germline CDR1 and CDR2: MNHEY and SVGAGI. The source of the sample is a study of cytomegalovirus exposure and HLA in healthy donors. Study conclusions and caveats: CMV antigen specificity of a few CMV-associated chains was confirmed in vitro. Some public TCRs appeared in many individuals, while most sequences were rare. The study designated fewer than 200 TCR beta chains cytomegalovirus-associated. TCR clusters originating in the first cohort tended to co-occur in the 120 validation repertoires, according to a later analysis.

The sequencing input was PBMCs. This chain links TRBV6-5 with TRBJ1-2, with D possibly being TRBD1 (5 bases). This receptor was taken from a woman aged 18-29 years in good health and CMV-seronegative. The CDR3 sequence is CASSSVLDSGLGGYTF. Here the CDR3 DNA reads TGTGCCAGCAGTTCTGTCCTAGACTCGGGACTCGGTGGCTACACCTTC.